These T cell receptor beta chains were read from a single sample in a study of CD8 T cells in Susac syndrome. TCRdb analysed the immunoSEQ multiplex PCR reads with MiXCR anew, one entry per CDR3 protein. In the table there are 150,000 to 200,000 distinct CDR3 sequences, around 95% of which are singletons. The source material was CD8+ T cells from PBMCs. The source of these receptors is a human donor with Susac syndrome. Both conserved end residues are part of each CDR3. D genes are given only for firm matches. Part of the rows lack a size; the others show once, few, many or a class for expanded clones.

>TRBD2|TRBV12-3/TRBV12-4|TRBJ2-3|.
CASSFRAGVTDTQYF
TGTGCCAGCAGCTTCCGAGCGGGGGTCACAGATACGCAGTATTTT
>.|TRBV4-1|TRBJ2-5|.
CASSQVIVQETQYF
TGCGCCAGCAGCCAAGTGATAGTCCAAGAGACCCAGTACTTC
>.|TRBV7-8|TRBJ1-5|.
CASSLRGGDNQPQHF
TGTGCCAGCAGCTTACGGGGAGGTGACAATCAGCCCCAGCATTTT
>.|TRBV7-9|TRBJ2-1|.
CASSSPTGNNEQFF
TGTGCCAGCAGCTCTCCCACAGGAAACAATGAGCAGTTCTTC
>.|TRBV12-3/TRBV12-4|TRBJ2-7|.
CASSGAEAYEQYF
TGTGCCAGTTCAGGGGCGGAGGCTTACGAGCAGTACTTC
>TRBD1|TRBV28|TRBJ2-5|.
CASSHPGTGFETQYF
TGTGCCAGCAGTCATCCCGGGACAGGGTTCGAGACCCAGTACTTC
>TRBD2|TRBV6-5|TRBJ2-3|.
CATASGSFGADTQYF
TGTGCCACCGCAAGCGGGAGCTTTGGCGCAGATACGCAGTATTTT
>.|TRBV24-1|TRBJ2-3|.
CATSDSRIKSTDTQYF
TGTGCCACCAGTGATTCTCGAATTAAAAGCACAGATACGCAGTATTTT
>.|TRBV4-1|TRBJ1-6|.
CASSQGVGVSPLHF
TGCGCCAGCAGCCAAGGGGTGGGGGTGTCACCCCTCCACTTT
>.|TRBV5-1|TRBJ2-7|.
CASSLSAYSYEQYF
TGCGCCAGCAGCTTGTCGGCTTACTCCTACGAGCAGTACTTC
>.|TRBV28|TRBJ2-7|.
CASRSGRGLNEQYF
TGTGCCAGCAGGAGTGGGAGAGGGTTAAACGAGCAGTACTTC
>.|TRBV19|TRBJ2-7|.
CASSIGAGQTYEQYF
TGTGCCAGTAGTATAGGAGCGGGACAGACCTACGAGCAGTACTTC
>.|TRBV12-3/TRBV12-4|TRBJ1-5|.
CASTIEGIQPQHF
TGTGCCAGCACCATAGAAGGGATTCAGCCCCAGCATTTT
>.|TRBV5-6|TRBJ2-3|.
CASTWDSTDTQYF
TGTGCCAGCACCTGGGACTCCACAGATACGCAGTATTTT
>TRBD2|TRBV11-2|TRBJ2-1|.
CASSSDPSGAYNEQFF
TGTGCCAGCAGCAGCGACCCTAGCGGAGCCTACAATGAGCAGTTCTTC
>TRBD1|TRBV20-1|TRBJ2-1|.
CSASPDRTLYNEQFF
TGCAGTGCTAGTCCGGACAGGACGTTATACAATGAGCAGTTCTTC
>.|TRBV5-6|TRBJ2-1|.
CASSLGGDMNLNEQFF
TGTGCCAGCAGCTTGGGAGGGGACATGAATTTGAATGAGCAGTTCTTC
>TRBD2|TRBV28|TRBJ2-1|.
CASSSPGSGSSYNEQFF
TGTGCCAGCAGCTCGCCTGGAAGCGGGAGCTCCTACAATGAGCAGTTCTTC
>TRBD1|TRBV20-1|TRBJ2-7|few
CSARQGYEQYF
TGCAGTGCTCGACAGGGGTACGAGCAGTACTTC
>TRBD2|TRBV7-8|TRBJ2-1|.
CASSSWGGPSNSYNEQFF
TGTGCCAGCAGCTCTTGGGGGGGACCCAGTAACTCCTACAATGAGCAGTTCTTC
>.|TRBV29-1|TRBJ1-2|.
CSVEPRQVYYGYTF
TGCAGCGTTGAGCCTCGACAGGTATACTATGGCTACACCTTC
>.|TRBV30|TRBJ1-1|.
CAWSRMTENTEAFF
TGTGCCTGGAGTAGGATGACGGAGAACACTGAAGCTTTCTTT
>TRBD2|TRBV27|TRBJ2-7|.
CASSLGPSGRSHEQYF
TGTGCCAGCAGTTTGGGTCCTAGCGGGAGGTCCCACGAGCAGTACTTC
>.|TRBV19|TRBJ2-3|.
CASSNQGADTQYF
TGTGCCAGTAGTAACCAGGGAGCAGATACGCAGTATTTT
>.|TRBV15|TRBJ1-2|.
CATSKRGRGAGVGYTF
TGTGCCACCAGCAAAAGGGGACGGGGAGCGGGTGTTGGCTACACCTTC
>TRBD1|TRBV13|TRBJ1-1|.
CASSSGTDGIEAFF
TGTGCCAGCAGCTCCGGGACAGACGGAATTGAAGCTTTCTTT
>.|TRBV5-4|TRBJ1-1|.
CASSLSEDTEAFF
TGTGCCAGCAGCTTGAGTGAGGACACTGAAGCTTTCTTT